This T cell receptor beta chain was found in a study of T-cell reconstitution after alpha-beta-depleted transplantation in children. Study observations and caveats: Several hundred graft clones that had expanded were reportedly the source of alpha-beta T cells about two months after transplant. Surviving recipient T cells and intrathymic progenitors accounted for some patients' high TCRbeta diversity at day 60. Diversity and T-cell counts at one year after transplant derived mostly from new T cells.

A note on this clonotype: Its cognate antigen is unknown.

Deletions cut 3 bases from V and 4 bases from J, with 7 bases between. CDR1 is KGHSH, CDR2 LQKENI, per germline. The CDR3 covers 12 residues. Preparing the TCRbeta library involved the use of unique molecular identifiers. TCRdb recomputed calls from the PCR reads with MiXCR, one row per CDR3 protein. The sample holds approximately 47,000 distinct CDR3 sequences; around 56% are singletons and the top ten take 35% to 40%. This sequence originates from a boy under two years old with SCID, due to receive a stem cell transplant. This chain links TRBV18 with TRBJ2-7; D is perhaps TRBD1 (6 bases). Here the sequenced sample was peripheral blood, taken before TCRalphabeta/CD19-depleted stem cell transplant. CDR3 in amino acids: CASSPDSYEQYF. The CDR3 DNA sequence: TGTGCCAGCTCACCGGACAGTTACGAGCAGTACTTC.